This T cell receptor beta chain was sequenced in a study of cytomegalovirus exposure and HLA in healthy donors. Study findings and constraints: Confirmation in vitro established that three CMV-associated chains were specific for CMV antigens. Investigators reported about 160 TCR beta chains as tied to cytomegalovirus.

The germline V and J ends were trimmed by 1 base and 10 bases, with 17 bases remaining between them. Looked up from germline, CDR1 is SGHTA and CDR2 is FQGNSA. CDR3 length equals 15 residues. With 60 Vbeta and 13 Jbeta primers, the PCR was carried out. The table came from immunoSEQ multiplex PCR; TCRdb's copy has only in-frame clones and leaves some out. The top ten hold 2.5% to 3.5% of the sample, which has under 200,000 clones, approximately 70% seen once. This clone has only a few counts. The antigen is not known. The genes are TRBV7-2 and TRBJ2-1, with D possibly TRBD2 on 5 matching bases. Sample: PBMCs. This sequence originates from a woman between 40 and 50 years old in good health and CMV-seropositive. The CDR3 DNA sequence: TGTGCCAGCAGCTTAGGAGGGAGACTTGCAGGAGAGCAGTTCTTC. Translated: CASSLGGRLAGEQFF.